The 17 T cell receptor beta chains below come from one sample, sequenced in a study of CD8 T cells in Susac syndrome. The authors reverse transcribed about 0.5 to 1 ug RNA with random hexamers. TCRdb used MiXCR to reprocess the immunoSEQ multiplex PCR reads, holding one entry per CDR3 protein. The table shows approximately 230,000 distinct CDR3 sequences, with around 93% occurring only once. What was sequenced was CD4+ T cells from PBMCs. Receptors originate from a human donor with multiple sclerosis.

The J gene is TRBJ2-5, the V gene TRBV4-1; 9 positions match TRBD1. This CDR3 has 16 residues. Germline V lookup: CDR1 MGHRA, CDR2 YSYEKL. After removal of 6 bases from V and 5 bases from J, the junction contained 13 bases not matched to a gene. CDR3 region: CASRGQGTLGGETQYF. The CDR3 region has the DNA TGCGCCAGCAGGGGACAGGGAACTCTGGGGGGCGAGACCCAGTACTTC.

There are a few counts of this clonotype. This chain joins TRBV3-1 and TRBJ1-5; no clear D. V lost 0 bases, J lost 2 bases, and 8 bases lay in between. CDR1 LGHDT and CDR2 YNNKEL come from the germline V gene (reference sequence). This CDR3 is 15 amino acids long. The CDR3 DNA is TGTGCCAGCAGCCAAGAAGGCGGGGGCAATCAGCCCCAGCATTTT. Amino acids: CASSQEGGGNQPQHF. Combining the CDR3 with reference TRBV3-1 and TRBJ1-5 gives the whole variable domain DTAVSQTPKYLVTQMGNDKSIKCEQNLGHDTMYWYKQDSKKFLKIMFSYNNKELIINETVPNRFSPKSPDKAHLNLHINSLELGDSAVYFCASSQEGGGNQPQHFGDGTRLSIL.

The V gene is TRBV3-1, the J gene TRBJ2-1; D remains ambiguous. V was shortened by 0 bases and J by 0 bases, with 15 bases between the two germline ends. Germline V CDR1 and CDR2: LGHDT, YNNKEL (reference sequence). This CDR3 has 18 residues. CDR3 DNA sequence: TGTGCCAGCAGCCAAGAAGCCCCAAGGGTCCTCTCCTACAATGAGCAGTTCTTC. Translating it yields CASSQEAPRVLSYNEQFF.

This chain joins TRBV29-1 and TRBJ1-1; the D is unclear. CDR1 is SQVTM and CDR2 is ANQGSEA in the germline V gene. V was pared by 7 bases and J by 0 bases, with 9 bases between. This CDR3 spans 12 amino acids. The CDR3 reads CSGSEMNTEAFF. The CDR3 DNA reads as TGCAGCGGATCGGAGATGAACACTGAAGCTTTCTTT.

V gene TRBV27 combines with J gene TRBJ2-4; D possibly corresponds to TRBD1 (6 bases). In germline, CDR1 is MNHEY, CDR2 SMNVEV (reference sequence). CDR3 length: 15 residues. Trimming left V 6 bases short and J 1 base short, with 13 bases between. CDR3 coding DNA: TGTGCCAGCAGCCGTGGGGGCAGTGCCAAAAACATTCAGTACTTC. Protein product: CASSRGGSAKNIQYF.

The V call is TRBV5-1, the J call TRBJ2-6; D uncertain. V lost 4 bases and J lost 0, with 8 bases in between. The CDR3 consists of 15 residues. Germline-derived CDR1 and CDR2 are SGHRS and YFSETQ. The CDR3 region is CASSLDTSGANVLTF. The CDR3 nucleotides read TGCGCCAGCAGCCTAGACACCTCTGGGGCCAACGTCCTGACTTTC.

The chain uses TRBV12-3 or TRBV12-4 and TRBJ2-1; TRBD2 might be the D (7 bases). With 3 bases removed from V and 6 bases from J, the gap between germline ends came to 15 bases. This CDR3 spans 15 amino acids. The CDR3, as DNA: TGTGCCAGCAGTTTCTTCGGCGGGGGCGGCAATGAGCAGTTCTTC. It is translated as CASSFFGGGGNEQFF.

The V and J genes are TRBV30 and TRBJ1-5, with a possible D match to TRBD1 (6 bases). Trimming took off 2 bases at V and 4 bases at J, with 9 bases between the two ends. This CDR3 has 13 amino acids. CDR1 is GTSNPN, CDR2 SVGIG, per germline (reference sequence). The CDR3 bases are TGTGCCTGGAGTAGCCAGGGGAATCAGCCCCAGCATTTT. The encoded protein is CAWSSQGNQPQHF. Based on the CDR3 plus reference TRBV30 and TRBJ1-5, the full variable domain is SQTIHQWPATLVQPVGSPLSLECTVEGTSNPNLYWYRQAAGRGLQLLFYSVGIGQISSEVPQNLSASRPQDRQFILSSKKLLLSDSGFYLCAWSSQGNQPQHFGDGTRLSIL.

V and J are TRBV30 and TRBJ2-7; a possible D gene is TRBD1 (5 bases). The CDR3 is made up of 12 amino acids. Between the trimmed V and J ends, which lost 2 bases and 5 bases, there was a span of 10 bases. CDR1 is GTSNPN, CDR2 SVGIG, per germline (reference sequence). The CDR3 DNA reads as TGTGCCTGGAGTAGGGGCTTCAACGAGCAGTACTTC. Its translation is CAWSRGFNEQYF.

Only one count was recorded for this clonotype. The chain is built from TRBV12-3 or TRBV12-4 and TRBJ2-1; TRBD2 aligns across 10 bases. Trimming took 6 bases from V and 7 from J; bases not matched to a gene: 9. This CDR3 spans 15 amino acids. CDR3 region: CASSTGLAARNEQFF. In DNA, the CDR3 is TGTGCCAGCAGCACCGGACTAGCGGCGAGGAATGAGCAGTTCTTC.

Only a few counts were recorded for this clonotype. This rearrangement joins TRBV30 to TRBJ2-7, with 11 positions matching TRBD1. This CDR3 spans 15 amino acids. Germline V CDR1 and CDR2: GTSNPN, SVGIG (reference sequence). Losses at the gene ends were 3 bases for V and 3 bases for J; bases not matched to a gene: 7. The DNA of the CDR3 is TGTGCCTGGAGGCCCCCGGGGACAGGGGGCTACGAGCAGTACTTC. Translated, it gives CAWRPPGTGGYEQYF.

The CDR3 protein is CASSLTASGNIQYF. CDR3 nucleotides: TGTGCCAGCAGCCTGACGGCCTCGGGGAACATTCAGTACTTC. The V call is TRBV7-3, the J call TRBJ2-4; weak D call: TRBD2 (5 bases). Trimming took 5 bases from V and 7 from J, leaving 15 bases between them. The germline V gene encodes CDR1 SGHTA and CDR2 FQGTGA. This CDR3 is 14 amino acids long.

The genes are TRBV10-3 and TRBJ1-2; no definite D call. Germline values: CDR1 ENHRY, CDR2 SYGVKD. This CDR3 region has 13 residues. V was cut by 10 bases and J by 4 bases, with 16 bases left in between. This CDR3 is CATSEFPRYGYTF. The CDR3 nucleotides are TGTGCCACCTCCGAATTCCCCCGCTATGGCTACACCTTC.

The CDR3 reads CASSRLPGQTGELFF. CDR3 bases: TGTGCCAGCAGCAGGCTCCCGGGGCAGACCGGGGAGCTGTTTTTT. This chain connects TRBV3-1 to TRBJ2-2, with D perhaps being TRBD1 or TRBD2 (5 bases each). This CDR3 has 15 amino acids. Germline CDR1 and CDR2: LGHDT and YNNKEL (reference sequence). Trimming removed 5 bases at V and 5 bases at J, with 15 bases between.

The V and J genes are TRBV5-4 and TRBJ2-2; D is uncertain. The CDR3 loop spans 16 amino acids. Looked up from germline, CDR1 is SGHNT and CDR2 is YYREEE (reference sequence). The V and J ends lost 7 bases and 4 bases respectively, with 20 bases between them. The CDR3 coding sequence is TGTGCCAGCGCTGTTTCCGGCCGAAGAACCACCGGGGAGCTGTTTTTT. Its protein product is CASAVSGRRTTGELFF. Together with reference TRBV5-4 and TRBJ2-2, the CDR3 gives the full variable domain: ETGVTQSPTHLIKTRGQQVTLRCSSQSGHNTVSWYQQALGQGPQFIFQYYREEENGRGNFPPRFSGLQFPNYSSELNVNALELDDSALYLCASAVSGRRTTGELFFGEGSRLTVL.

The CDR3 DNA follows: TGCGCCAGCAGCTCCTCAGCGAACACTGAAGCTTTCTTT. It yields the protein CASSSSANTEAFF. V usage is TRBV5-1 and J usage is TRBJ1-1; no definite D call. V gave up 3 bases and J gave up 1 base, with 7 bases separating them. This CDR3 spans 13 amino acids. From germline, CDR1 is SGHRS and CDR2 YFSETQ.

CDR3 in DNA: TGTGCCAGCAGCGTACGTGGAGGGGCGCAGAACATTCAGTACTTC. It is translated as CASSVRGGAQNIQYF. The chain combines TRBV9 with TRBJ2-4; TRBD2 is a possible D gene (6 bases). Trimming shortened V by 1 base and J by 7 bases, and 15 bases separated the two germline ends. The CDR3 totals 15 residues. The V gene's germline CDR1 is SGDLS and CDR2 YYNGEE.